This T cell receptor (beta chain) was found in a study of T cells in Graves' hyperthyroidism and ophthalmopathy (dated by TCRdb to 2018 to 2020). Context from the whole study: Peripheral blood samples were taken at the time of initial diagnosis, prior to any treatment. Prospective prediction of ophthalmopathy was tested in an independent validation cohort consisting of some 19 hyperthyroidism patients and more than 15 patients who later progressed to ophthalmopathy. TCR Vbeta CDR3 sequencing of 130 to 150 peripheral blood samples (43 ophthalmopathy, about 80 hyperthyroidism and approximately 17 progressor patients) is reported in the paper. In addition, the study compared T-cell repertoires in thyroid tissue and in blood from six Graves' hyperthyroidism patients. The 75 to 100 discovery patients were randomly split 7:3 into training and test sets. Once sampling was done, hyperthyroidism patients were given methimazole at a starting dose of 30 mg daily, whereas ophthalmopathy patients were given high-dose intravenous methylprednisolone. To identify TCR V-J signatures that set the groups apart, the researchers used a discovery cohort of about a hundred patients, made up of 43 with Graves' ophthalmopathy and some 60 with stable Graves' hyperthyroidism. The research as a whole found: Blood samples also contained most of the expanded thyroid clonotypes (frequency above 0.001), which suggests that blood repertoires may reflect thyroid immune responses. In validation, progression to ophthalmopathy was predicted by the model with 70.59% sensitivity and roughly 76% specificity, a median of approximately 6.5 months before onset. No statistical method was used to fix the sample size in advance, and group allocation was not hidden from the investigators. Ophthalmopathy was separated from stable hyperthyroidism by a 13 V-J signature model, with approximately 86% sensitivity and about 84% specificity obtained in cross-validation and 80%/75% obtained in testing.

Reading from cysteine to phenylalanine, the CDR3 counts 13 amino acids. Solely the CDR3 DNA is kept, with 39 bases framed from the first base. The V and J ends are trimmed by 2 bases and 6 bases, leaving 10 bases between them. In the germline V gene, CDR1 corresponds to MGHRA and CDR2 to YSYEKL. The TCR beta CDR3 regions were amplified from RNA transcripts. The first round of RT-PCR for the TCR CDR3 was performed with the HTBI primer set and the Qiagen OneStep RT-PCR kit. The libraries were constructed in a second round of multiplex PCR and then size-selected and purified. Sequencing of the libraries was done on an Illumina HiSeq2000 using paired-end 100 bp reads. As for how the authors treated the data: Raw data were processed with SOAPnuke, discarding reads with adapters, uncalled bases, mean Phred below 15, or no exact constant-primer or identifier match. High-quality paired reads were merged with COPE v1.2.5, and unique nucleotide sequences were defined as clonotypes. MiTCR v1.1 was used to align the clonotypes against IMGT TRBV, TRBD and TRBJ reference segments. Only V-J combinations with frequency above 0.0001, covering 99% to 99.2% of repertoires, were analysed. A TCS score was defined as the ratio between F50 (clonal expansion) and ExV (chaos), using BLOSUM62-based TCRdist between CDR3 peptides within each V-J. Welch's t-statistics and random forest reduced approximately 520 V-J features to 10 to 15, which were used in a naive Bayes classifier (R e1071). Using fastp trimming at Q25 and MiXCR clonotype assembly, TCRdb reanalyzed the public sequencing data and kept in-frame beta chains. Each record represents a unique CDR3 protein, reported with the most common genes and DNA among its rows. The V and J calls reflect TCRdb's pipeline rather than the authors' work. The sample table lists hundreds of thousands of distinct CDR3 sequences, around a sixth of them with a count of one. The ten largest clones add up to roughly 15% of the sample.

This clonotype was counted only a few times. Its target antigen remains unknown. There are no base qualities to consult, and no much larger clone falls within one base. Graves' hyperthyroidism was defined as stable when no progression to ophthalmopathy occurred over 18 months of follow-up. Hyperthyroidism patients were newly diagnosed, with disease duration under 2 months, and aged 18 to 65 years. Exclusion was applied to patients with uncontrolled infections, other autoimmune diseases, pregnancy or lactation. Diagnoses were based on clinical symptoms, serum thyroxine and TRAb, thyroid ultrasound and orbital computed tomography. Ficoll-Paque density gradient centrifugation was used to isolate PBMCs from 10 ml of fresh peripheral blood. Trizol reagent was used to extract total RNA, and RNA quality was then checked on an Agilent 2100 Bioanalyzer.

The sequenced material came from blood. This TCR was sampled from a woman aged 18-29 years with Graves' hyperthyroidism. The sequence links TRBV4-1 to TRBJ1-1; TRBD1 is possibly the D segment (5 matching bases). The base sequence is TGCGCCAGCAGCCAAACAGACAGTCCTGAAGCTTTCTTT. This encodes CASSQTDSPEAFF.